This entry is about one TCR beta chain. The target antigen is unknown. This specimen comes from a study of T cell responses to AZD1222 COVID-19 vaccine. Study-level background: Researchers grouped second doses given at about 4 or about 12 weeks into one pool.

Study observations and caveats: Repertoire samples came only from after the peak T cell response. Donors skewed white British and female; clonal diversity was possibly underestimated.

Only in-frame clones appear in the TCRdb table, and some are missing; sequencing was by immunoSEQ multiplex PCR. Of 77,000 or so clones listed, approximately 90% are singletons. Trimming left V 3 bases short and J 3 bases short, with 5 bases between. The CDR3 sequence is 12 residues long. Germline V gene lookup returns CDR1 MDHEN and CDR2 SYDVKM. The sequencing used peripheral blood, collected on day 0 of AZD1222 vaccination. V and J are TRBV28 and TRBJ2-5; D unclear. The sequence was obtained from an adult in good health. In DNA, the CDR3 is TGTGCCAGCAGTTTCGCAGAAGAGACCCAGTACTTC. Its translation: CASSFAEETQYF.